This T cell receptor beta chain was sequenced during a study of cytomegalovirus exposure and HLA in healthy donors (dated by TCRdb to 2015 to 2018). In terms of the full investigation: An earlier analysis of several hundred of the donors reported more than 250 Gb of sequence data and 117 million unique TCR beta sequences from roughly 200 million T cells. To predict cytomegalovirus infection status, the study combined high-throughput TCR immunosequencing, statistical association of individual TCRs with disease status, and machine learning. To study patterns of TCR occurrence, a later analysis re-analyzed previously published TCR beta repertoires from 550 to 800 donors and added high-resolution HLA genotyping. In a later genetic analysis, genome-wide SNP genotypes for about 55% of the roughly 700 donors were used, and that subset was treated as a discovery cohort. An early release that covered more than 550 HLA-typed donors contained approximately 300 gigabases of sequencing data and tens of millions of unique TCR sequences. A separate validation cohort of some 130 different subjects was used in addition to the roughly 640-subject first cohort. The study was designed to test whether signatures of past pathogen exposure could be identified by cataloging public T cell receptors. Five DR-DQ haplotypes were treated as single units for association and clustering because of strong linkage in the cohort. Every discovery cohort repertoire had been produced on one sequencing platform. An earlier analysis of roughly 580 of the donors used high-throughput TCR beta sequencing to judge whether each TCR beta V gene segment behaved as functional or pseudogenic. The study used immunosequencing to profile the T cell repertoires of hundreds of subjects and linked those repertoires to cytomegalovirus serostatus. Class I and class II HLA loci were covered by the typing at four-digit resolution. Of the roughly 390 genotyped donors, less than 90% were placed in the genetic ancestry cluster associated with self-reported Caucasian donors. The number of donors typed differed by locus, with 629-630 for A, B, C, DRB1 and DQB1, around 520 for DQA1, nearly 610 for DPA1, and about 450 for DPB1. Donor age, sex, ethnicity and CMV serostatus were collected together with the repertoire data. Rather than drawing on any new phenotypic data, the later analysis identified candidate immune exposures from TCR beta sequences and the way those sequences occurred across donors. Across approximately 400 genotyped donors of the cohort, an average of about 250,000 unique TCR beta nucleotide sequences per donor were sequenced, and about a sixth of those sequences were non-productive. Broader findings and caveats from the paper: A further reported finding was that TCR beta sequences accurately predicted the HLA-A and HLA-B alleles for most subjects in the first cohort. In the study, some 180 TCR beta chains were listed as associated with cytomegalovirus. Because some donors lacked HLA typing at each locus, the association tests relied only on the typed subset. According to a later genetic analysis, donors in an Asian-associated ancestry cluster had fewer N-insertions in productive TCRs than the approximately 650-donor mean. A later genetic analysis associated a missense DCLRE1C variant with V-gene and J-gene trimming of TCR beta chains, and an independent cohort replicated the association. Several of the top co-occurrence clusters appeared to be linked to parvovirus B19, influenza, CMV and Epstein-Barr virus, according to a later analysis. According to a later analysis, most CMV-associated TCR beta chains appeared to be HLA-restricted, and the HLA associations seemed to be driven largely by CMV exposure. The presence/absence analyses assumed that sequencing depth was roughly uniform across donors, and that assumption may not be true. Correlated functional status among segregating V segments might reflect linkage disequilibrium, but an unknown experimental factor could not be ruled out. When HLA alleles, especially DR and DQ, strongly co-occurred, TCR associations were difficult to assign to individual alleles. While some public TCRs were present in many individuals, most TCR sequences turned up only very rarely across donors. For the cohort, immune exposure information was limited to CMV serostatus. This cohort had only TCR beta chains sequenced, and the lack of alpha or paired-chain data limited which features could be detected. In a later analysis, around 17,000 TCR beta sequences were associated with specific HLA alleles at a false discovery rate of 0.05. In a later analysis, the rate of TCR association differed among HLA loci, with DRB1 alleles having the most associated TCRs and HLA-C alleles having the fewest. The sequencing pipeline was judged likely to have produced a cluster of highly shared sequence variants as a technical artifact. Because the 87-base-pair reads could not distinguish some IMGT-functional V segments, including TRBV6-2 and TRBV6-3, those segments were excluded. Three of the identified cytomegalovirus-associated TCR beta chains were confirmed in vitro to be specific for cytomegalovirus antigens. In a later analysis, HLA-associated TCR beta chains were found to be more clonally expanded and to have lower generation probabilities than equally common non-associated chains. According to the authors, the approach could potentially be generalized to other disease states and immunological phenotypes. Broadly in line with IMGT annotations, most TCR beta V segments showed up in productive rearrangements about 90% or about 30% of the time in an earlier analysis of 587 of the donors. Seventeen rarely observed V segments, including chromosome 9 orphons, were excluded from the earlier analysis of just under 600 of the donors because counts were too low. The classifier was reported to diagnose cytomegalovirus status with high specificity and sensitivity in both the original and validation cohorts.

Library generation was performed with the immunoSEQ multiplex PCR assay. A mixture of 60 forward primers for TCR Vbeta segments and 13 reverse primers for TCR Jbeta segments was used in the multiplex PCR. A multiplex PCR assay on genomic DNA amplified the CDR3 region of rearranged TCR beta genes. On the Illumina HiSeq System, the amplified TCR beta libraries were sequenced as 87-base-pair reads. The authors' pipeline ran thus. A later analysis tallied about 77 million unique TCR beta chains across the 666 repertoires, and around 12 million of those chains were shared by two or more donors. Raw reads were error-corrected and collapsed into unique sequences with a nearest-neighbor algorithm that merged closely related sequences to remove PCR and sequencing errors. CDR3 sequences were aligned to IMGT reference sequences to assign V, D and J gene segments. For a sequence to be retained, at least a six-nucleotide match to both a V gene segment and a J gene segment was required. Rearrangements were classified as productive when the CDR3 lacked stop codons and remained in frame with V and J, and all other rearrangements were classified as non-productive. CDR3 was defined by IMGT convention, running from the second conserved V-encoded cysteine to the conserved J-encoded phenylalanine. Sequences without an unambiguous match to a single V gene segment were excluded from the earlier analysis of 450 to 750 of the donors. An earlier analysis of under 750 of the donors called V segments functional above 56.7% productive rearrangements and segregating when the between-donor standard deviation exceeded 5%. A statistical classification framework was built for diagnosing cytomegalovirus status from the catalog of TCR beta chain sequences. In a later analysis, TCR nucleotide sequences were compared against IMGT/GENE-DB human TR gene sequences so that V and J genes could be assigned. A later analysis assigned CDR3 sequences and most-parsimonious VDJ recombination scenarios with the TCRdist pipeline. In a later analysis, each TCR beta chain was defined by its CDR3 amino acid sequence together with its V-gene family, and reads lacking a unique V-gene family were excluded. In a later analysis, 550 to 650 highly shared, low-generation-probability nucleotide sequences were removed to address suspected cross-contamination and a sequencing artifact. In a later analysis, a clonal expansion index for each public chain was calculated from normalized within-repertoire ranks of inferred template counts. In a later analysis, generation probabilities were computed with a VDJ recombination model fitted to out-of-frame rearrangements, and the resulting probabilities were checked against IGoR. A later analysis scored TCR-TCR, TCR-HLA and TCR-CMV co-occurrence with hypergeometric tests, applying a repertoire-size bias correction to TCR pairs. A later analysis estimated false discovery rates by permuting HLA or CMV assignments 20 times. In a later analysis, co-occurring TCRs were grouped using DBSCAN, with TCRdist sequence similarity added in when clustering inside HLA-allele-positive subsets. Repertoires with fewer than 30,000 or more than 120,000 public chains were left out of co-occurrence clustering, as were about 5 repertoires with anomalous nucleotide sharing. TCRdb's version of the immuneACCESS table is confined to in-frame rearrangements and falls short of the full clone set. An unresolved V gene accounts for under half of the shortfall where checked; the remainder is of unknown origin. V, J and clone size were drawn from that table, and D and trimming were deduced from the DNA. Across this sample there are around 41,000 clones, with roughly 51% seen only once. The ten most abundant clones make up 5% to 6.5% of the sample.

Details on this clone: What this receptor recognizes is not known. Base qualities are not at hand, and no much larger clone is one base apart.

At the junction V is shortened by 6 bases and J by 5 bases; bases outside the gene matches: 8. The germline V gene gives CDR1 as SQVTM and CDR2 as ANQGSEA. The CDR3 runs 13 residues from the cysteine to the phenylalanine. Solely the CDR3 DNA is kept, with 39 bases framed from the first base. The cohort consisted of some 730 healthy bone marrow donors. At the time of sampling, all cohort members were nominally healthy, though unrecorded immune exposures were likely present. The donor was CMV seronegative and was included in the group of under 450 seronegative cohort members. A peripheral blood sample was provided by each donor, and peripheral blood mononuclear cells were used for TCR beta sequencing. The Qiagen DNeasy Blood Extraction Kit was used to extract genomic DNA from the blood cell samples.

The receptor's source is a man in his 60s in good health and CMV-seronegative. Material for sequencing was PBMCs. The receptor chain draws on TRBV29-1 and TRBJ2-3, and 7 bases in between align with TRBD1. This receptor carries the CDR3 CSVTGDGLDTQYF. Here is the DNA: TGCAGCGTCACAGGGGATGGGTTAGATACGCAGTATTTT.